A selection of T cell receptor beta chains follows, all from one sample in a study of OX40 agonist ivuxolimab in advanced cancers. Assay used: immunoSEQ multiplex PCR; TCRdb lists only in-frame clones, some missing. This repertoire shows 65,000 to 70,000 clones, around 73% found once; its top ten account for about 1.6%. Source: CD4+ or CD8+ T cells sorted from blood, taken in a trial of the OX40 agonist ivuxolimab. Receptors originate from an adult with an advanced solid tumor such as melanoma, head and neck, liver or kidney cancer. CDR3s include the opening cysteine and the closing phenylalanine or tryptophan. The D gene is left open where the match is weak. Not every row has a clone size; where given, it reads once, few, many or a size class.

d_call j_call v_call clone_size cdr3_aa cdr3_nt
. TRBJ2-7 TRBV2 . CASSRNGYEQYF TGTGCCAGCAGTCGCAATGGGTACGAGCAGTACTTC
. TRBJ2-7 TRBV27 . CASSLNRAYSYEQYF TGTGCCAGCAGTTTAAACAGGGCCTACTCCTACGAGCAGTACTTC
. TRBJ2-3 TRBV18 . CASSPPSESDTQYF TGTGCCAGCTCACCACCTAGCGAGTCAGATACGCAGTATTTT
TRBD1 TRBJ2-5 TRBV7-8 . CASSRDRVLLRRQETQYF TGTGCCAGCAGCCGGGACAGGGTTCTTCTAAGGCGTCAAGAGACCCAGTACTTC
TRBD1 TRBJ1-5 TRBV6-1 medium-sized CASSWAGGDQPQHF TGTGCCAGCAGTTGGGCAGGGGGGGATCAGCCCCAGCATTTT
. TRBJ1-3 TRBV19 . CASSAPDYSSGNTIYF TGTGCCAGTAGTGCCCCAGATTACTCCTCTGGAAACACCATATATTTT
TRBD2 TRBJ2-7 TRBV7-6 . CASSLGLAGGYEQYF TGTGCCAGCAGCTTAGGGCTAGCGGGAGGCTACGAGCAGTACTTC
. TRBJ2-2 TRBV19 . CASSGTNTGELFF TGTGCCAGTTCCGGGACTAACACCGGGGAGCTGTTTTTT
. TRBJ2-7 TRBV7-8 . CASKTGGDYEQYF TGTGCCAGCAAGACGGGGGGCGACTACGAGCAGTACTTC
. TRBJ2-7 TRBV11-3 . CASSLDSGQMYEQYF TGTGCCAGCAGCTTAGATTCAGGACAGATGTACGAGCAGTACTTC
. TRBJ1-1 TRBV10-3 . CAISDQGSWNTEAFF TGTGCCATCAGCGACCAGGGGTCCTGGAACACTGAAGCTTTCTTT
. TRBJ1-4 TRBV7-9 . CASSFGGSEKLFF TGTGCCAGCAGCTTCGGGGGAAGTGAAAAACTGTTTTTT
. TRBJ1-3 TRBV19 once CASRGSGNTIYF TGTGCCAGTAGAGGCTCTGGAAACACCATATATTTT
. TRBJ1-1 TRBV5-1 . CASSLVTDTEAFF TGCGCCAGCAGCTTGGTTACGGACACTGAAGCTTTCTTT
. TRBJ2-1 TRBV29-1 . CSVELVVSSYNERFF TGCAGCGTTGAACTTGTAGTCTCCTCCTACAATGAGCGGTTCTTC
. TRBJ1-2 TRBV6-6 . CASSYSQVTLGYTF TGTGCCAGCAGTTACTCGCAGGTTACTCTCGGCTACACCTTC
. TRBJ2-2 TRBV18 once CASSPQINTGELFF TGTGCCAGCTCACCGCAGATTAACACCGGGGAGCTGTTTTTT
TRBD2 TRBJ2-1 TRBV30 . CAWSVYPPSGRVSNEQFF TGTGCCTGGAGTGTATATCCCCCTAGCGGGAGGGTCTCCAATGAGCAGTTCTTC
. TRBJ1-1 TRBV2 once CASRGPANTEAFF TGTGCCAGCAGGGGCCCAGCGAACACTGAAGCTTTCTTT
TRBD1 TRBJ1-1 TRBV30 few CAWSVLYRDRGTEAFF TGTGCCTGGAGTGTCCTTTATCGAGACAGGGGGACTGAAGCTTTCTTT
. TRBJ2-7 TRBV11-3 few CASSLGAGEQYF TGTGCCAGCAGCCTCGGAGCCGGCGAGCAGTACTTC
. TRBJ1-1 TRBV18 . CASSPEEGMNTEAFF TGTGCCAGCTCACCGGAGGAGGGGATGAACACTGAAGCTTTCTTT
TRBD1 TRBJ2-5 TRBV19 . CASRDRGGMETQYF TGTGCCAGTAGAGACAGGGGTGGTATGGAGACCCAGTACTTC
TRBD2 TRBJ2-7 TRBV6-1 . CASSALAGTSYEQYF TGTGCCAGCAGTGCGCTAGCGGGCACCAGCTACGAGCAGTACTTC
. TRBJ1-3 TRBV27 . CASSRSGSSGNTIYF TGTGCCAGCAGTCGCTCCGGATCCTCTGGAAACACTATATATTTT
. TRBJ1-1 TRBV2 . CASTSQMNTEAFF TGTGCCAGCACGAGTCAGATGAACACTGAAGCTTTCTTT
. TRBJ1-4 TRBV10-3 . CAISEGNSNEKLFF TGTGCCATCAGTGAGGGAAACTCTAATGAAAAACTGTTTTTT
. TRBJ2-2 TRBV5-1 . CASSFAVTGELFF TGCGCCAGCAGCTTTGCGGTAACCGGGGAGCTGTTTTTT
TRBD1 TRBJ2-1 TRBV11-2 . CASSPGQTEQFF TGTGCCAGCAGCCCGGGACAGACCGAGCAGTTCTTC
. TRBJ2-3 TRBV28 few CASSPQGLASDIADTQYF TGTGCCAGCAGTCCCCAAGGTTTGGCTTCGGATATCGCAGATACGCAGTATTTT
. TRBJ2-1 TRBV5-1 . CASSLGTTDYNEQFF TGCGCCAGCAGCTTGGGGACTACCGACTACAATGAGCAGTTCTTC
. TRBJ2-4 TRBV2 . CASSGGRDQYF TGTGCCAGCAGTGGGGGGCGGGATCAGTACTTC
TRBD1 TRBJ1-4 TRBV7-8 . CASRGQGAGGEKLFF TGTGCCAGCAGGGGACAGGGGGCCGGGGGTGAAAAACTGTTTTTT
. TRBJ2-7 TRBV10-3 . CAIKAAGDRHEQYF TGTGCCATCAAGGCTGCAGGGGATCGGCACGAGCAGTACTTC
. TRBJ1-3 TRBV7-3 few CASSSPRTLAGNTIYF TGTGCCAGCAGCTCCCCCCGGACACTAGCTGGAAACACCATATATTTT
. TRBJ1-6 TRBV7-3 . CASSVDEGSPLHF TGTGCCAGCAGCGTAGACGAGGGTTCACCCCTCCACTTT
TRBD2 TRBJ2-5 TRBV7-3 . CASSLSSGGTQETQYF TGTGCCAGCAGCTTAAGTAGCGGGGGGACCCAAGAGACCCAGTACTTC
. TRBJ1-1 TRBV5-1 once CASSLEMNTEAFF TGCGCCAGCAGCTTGGAAATGAACACTGAAGCTTTCTTT
TRBD2 TRBJ2-7 TRBV7-6 few CASSLRGGAGGPYEQYF TGTGCCAGCAGCTTGCGGGGAGGAGCGGGAGGGCCCTACGAGCAGTACTTC
. TRBJ1-1 TRBV19 . CASLPGRMNTEAFF TGTGCCAGTCTGCCAGGACGTATGAACACTGAAGCTTTCTTT
TRBD2 TRBJ2-1 TRBV4-1 . CASSQARTSGGHSYNEQFF TGCGCCAGCAGCCAAGCCCGGACTAGCGGGGGGCACTCCTACAATGAGCAGTTCTTC